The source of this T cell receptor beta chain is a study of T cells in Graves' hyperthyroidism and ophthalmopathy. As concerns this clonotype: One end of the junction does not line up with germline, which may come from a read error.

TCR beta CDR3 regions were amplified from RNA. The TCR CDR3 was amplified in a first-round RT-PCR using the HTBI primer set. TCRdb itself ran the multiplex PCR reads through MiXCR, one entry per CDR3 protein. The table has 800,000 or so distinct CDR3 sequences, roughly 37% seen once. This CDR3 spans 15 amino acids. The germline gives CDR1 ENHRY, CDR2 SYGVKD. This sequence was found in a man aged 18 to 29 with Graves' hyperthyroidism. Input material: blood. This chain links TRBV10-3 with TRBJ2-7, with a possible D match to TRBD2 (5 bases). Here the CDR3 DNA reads TGTGCCAGCAGTTACACCCTCGGGGATACCTACGAGCAGTACTTC. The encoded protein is CASSYTLGDTYEQYF.